This is a list of T cell receptor beta chains from one sample in a study of blood T cell repertoires in COVID-19. The assay was immunoSEQ multiplex PCR, and TCRdb's table has in-frame clones only and misses some. This sample has 150,000 to 200,000 clones; more than 70% occur once, and the top ten carry approximately 4%. Sequenced material: peripheral blood. Receptor source: a human donor in a cohort sampled during active COVID-19. Both conserved end residues are part of each CDR3. A D gene is named only where the DNA matches it firmly. Only some rows state a clone size, as once, few, many or a class for expanded clones.

j_call clone_size v_call d_call cdr3_nt cdr3_aa
TRBJ1-2 - TRBV19 TRBD1 TGTGCCAGTACCCGGACAGGGGGAAACTATGGCTACACCTTC CASTRTGGNYGYTF
TRBJ1-4 - TRBV7-9 - TGTGCCAGCAACCCACCAGCAACTAATGAAAAACTGTTTTTT CASNPPATNEKLFF
TRBJ2-3 - TRBV5-1 TRBD2 TGCGCCAGCAGCTTGGGACTAGCGGGGGCTTTAGCTAGCACAGATACGCAGTATTTT CASSLGLAGALASTDTQYF
TRBJ2-7 few TRBV19 TRBD2 TGTGCCAGTAGTATGCAGCCGCTAGCGGTTAGCTCCTACGAGCAGTACTTC CASSMQPLAVSSYEQYF
TRBJ2-5 once TRBV14 - TGTGCCAGCAGCCATATGCGGGGACCGGGGGAGACCCAGTACTTC CASSHMRGPGETQYF
TRBJ2-6 - TRBV10-3 - TGTGCCATCAGTCAGGGTGGCTCTGGGGCCAACGTCCTGACTTTC CAISQGGSGANVLTF
TRBJ1-2 - TRBV5-6 - TGTGCCAGCAGCTTTATTGAAACTCAAGGCTACACCTTC CASSFIETQGYTF
TRBJ2-7 - TRBV27 TRBD2 TGTGCCAGCAATATTACGCGGGAGGGCCCTCGAGAGCAGTACTTC CASNITREGPREQYF
TRBJ2-6 - TRBV19 TRBD1 TGTGCCAGTACCAGACAGGGCTACGGGGCCAACGTCCTGACTTTC CASTRQGYGANVLTF
TRBJ2-1 few TRBV7-2 TRBD2 TGTGCCAGCAGCTTACCCGGACTAGGGTACAATGAGCAGTTCTTC CASSLPGLGYNEQFF
TRBJ1-5 - TRBV2 - TGTGCCAGCAGTGTGTCAGTAAATCAGCCCCAGCATTTT CASSVSVNQPQHF
TRBJ2-7 - TRBV13 - TGTGCCAGCAGCTTGAGCGGCTCCTATGAGCAGTACTTC CASSLSGSYEQYF
TRBJ2-3 once TRBV3-1/TRBV3-2 TRBD2 TGTGCCAGCAGCCAAGAGGGACTAGCGGGGGTGCGGGATACGCAGTATTTT CASSQEGLAGVRDTQYF
TRBJ1-5 - TRBV6-4 - TGTGCCAGCAGTGACCGTGAGGGGAGGTGCAATCAGCCCCAGCATTTT CASSDREGRCNQPQHF
TRBJ2-6 - TRBV3-1/TRBV3-2 - TGTGCCAGCAGCCGCCCTTCGGGTTCCGGGGCCAACGTCCTGACTTTC CASSRPSGSGANVLTF
TRBJ2-3 - TRBV5-1 - TGCGCCAGCAGCTTGGTGGGTTCGGGTGGCACAGATACGCAGTATTTT CASSLVGSGGTDTQYF
TRBJ1-4 - TRBV5-6 TRBD1 TGTGCCAGCAGCTTGGTTGGGCAGGGGGCTAATGAAAAACTGTTTTTT CASSLVGQGANEKLFF
TRBJ1-5 - TRBV6-2/TRBV6-3 - TGTGCCAGCAGTTACTTGGCAACAAGCAATCAGCCCCAGCATTTT CASSYLATSNQPQHF
TRBJ1-6 - TRBV15 TRBD1 TGTGCCACCAGCAGTGGGGGACAGGGGATATATTCACCCCTCCACTTT CATSSGGQGIYSPLHF
TRBJ2-5 - TRBV5-1 TRBD2 TGCGCCAGCAGTCCTAGCGGGGGGAAAGAGACCCAGTACTTC CASSPSGGKETQYF
TRBJ2-7 - TRBV19 - TGTGCCAGTGGTCGGGGATGGGAGCAGTACTTC CASGRGWEQYF
TRBJ2-7 - TRBV7-9 TRBD2 TGTGCCAGCAGCTATAGCGGGATAGGCTACGAGCAGTACTTC CASSYSGIGYEQYF
TRBJ2-1 - TRBV27 - TGTGCCAGCAGTCACCAACTCTACAATGAGCAGTTCTTC CASSHQLYNEQFF
TRBJ1-5 - TRBV21-1 - TGTGCCAGCAGACAGGGCAATCAGCCCCAGCATTTT CASRQGNQPQHF
TRBJ1-2 - TRBV10-3 - TGTGCCATCAGGCGGGGGGGCCCCTATGGCTACACCTTC CAIRRGGPYGYTF
TRBJ2-2 few TRBV3-1/TRBV3-2 - TGTGCCAGCAGCGGGGACATTTACGCCGGGGAGCTGTTTTTT CASSGDIYAGELFF
TRBJ2-7 - TRBV7-9 - TGTGCCAGCAGCCCGGGTTCGGTCTCGGGAGAGCAGTACTTC CASSPGSVSGEQYF
TRBJ2-5 - TRBV5-8 TRBD2 TGTGCCAGCAGCCCCCGACTAGCGGGGGCTGAGACCCAGTACTTC CASSPRLAGAETQYF
TRBJ2-1 - TRBV3-1/TRBV3-2 TRBD2 TGTGCCAGCAGCCAAGATGTACTAGCGGGGGGGAGTGAGCAGTTCTTC CASSQDVLAGGSEQFF
TRBJ1-1 - TRBV29-1 - TGCAGCGTTTATCAGGTAGAAGCTTTCTTT CSVYQVEAFF
TRBJ1-2 - TRBV29-1 - TGCAGCGTAGCCACAGGGAACTATGGCTACACCTTC CSVATGNYGYTF
TRBJ2-3 - TRBV7-2 - TGTGCCAGCAGCTTACCCTCTTCCACAGATACGCAGTATTTT CASSLPSSTDTQYF
TRBJ1-2 - TRBV9 - TGTGCCAGCAGCCCAACTCCAGGGGCGAGATATGGCTACACCTTC CASSPTPGARYGYTF
TRBJ1-5 - TRBV6-5 - TGTGCCAGCAGCGGAACGGGCGGCGGGCAGCCCCAGCATTTT CASSGTGGGQPQHF
TRBJ1-1 - TRBV4-3 - TGCGCCAGCAGCCTTTGGGGGGACACTGAAGCTTTCTTT CASSLWGDTEAFF
TRBJ1-1 - TRBV25-1 - TGTGCCACCAAGACAGGAAGCTACACTGAAGCTTTCTTT CATKTGSYTEAFF
TRBJ1-1 - TRBV6-2/TRBV6-3 TRBD1 TGTGCCAGCAGTTACCAGGGGGCACTCACTGAAGCTTTCTTT CASSYQGALTEAFF
TRBJ2-7 - TRBV7-2 - TGTGCCAGCAGCCACGGGGGAGTTGAATACGAGCAGTACTTC CASSHGGVEYEQYF
TRBJ2-7 - TRBV9 TRBD1 TGTGCCAGCAGCGTAGGACAGGGTCACGAGCAGTACTTC CASSVGQGHEQYF
TRBJ2-3 few TRBV7-2 TRBD1 TGTGCCAGCAGAGGACAGGGTATCGGAACAGATACGCAGTATTTT CASRGQGIGTDTQYF
TRBJ1-5 - TRBV6-4 TRBD1 TGTGCCAGCAGCTTACAGGGGGGCCAGCCCCAGCATTTT CASSLQGGQPQHF
TRBJ1-2 - TRBV18 - TGTGCCAGCTCACCAGGAGCGACGAACTATGGCTACACCTTC CASSPGATNYGYTF
TRBJ2-1 - TRBV10-3 - TGTGCCATCAGTGGACCAGGCGAAACCTACAATGAGCAGTTCTTC CAISGPGETYNEQFF
TRBJ1-5 - TRBV30 TRBD1 TGTGCCTGGGGGACAGGGGGCGGTCAGCCCCAGCATTTT CAWGTGGGQPQHF
TRBJ2-7 - TRBV10-3 TRBD1 TGTGCCATCACGGACAGGGTAGGCGAGCAGTACTTC CAITDRVGEQYF
TRBJ2-1 - TRBV9 TRBD1 TGTGCCAGCAGCTTCGGACAGGGTGAGCAGTTCTTC CASSFGQGEQFF
TRBJ2-3 - TRBV4-3 TRBD2 TGCGCCAGCAGCCAAGATCTGACTAGCGGTCCCAGCACAGATACGCAGTATTTT CASSQDLTSGPSTDTQYF
TRBJ2-4 - TRBV28 TRBD2 TGTGCCAGCAGTCTTCCGACTAGCGGGACCCGTCTAGCCAAAAACATTCAGTACTTC CASSLPTSGTRLAKNIQYF